The 13 T cell receptor beta chains presented below share a single source sample, sequenced in a study of somatic mutations in cytotoxic T cells in rheumatoid arthritis. TCRdb's table, derived via immunoSEQ multiplex PCR, lists solely in-frame clones and lacks some. The sample yields about 14,000 clones, around nine tenths seen once. Sequenced input: CD4+ T cells sorted from blood. These receptors came from a man aged 65-85 years with rheumatoid arthritis.

This clone has more than one count but fewer than ten. V and J are TRBV30 and TRBJ2-7; weak D call: TRBD1 (6 bases). Trimming stripped 5 bases from V and 6 bases from J, with 14 bases between. The CDR3 runs to 12 residues. The germline CDR1 and CDR2 sequences are GTSNPN and SVGIG (reference sequence). As DNA, the CDR3 is TGTGCCTGGGGCAGGGGTTTGAGCGAGCAGTACTTC. Translation: CAWGRGLSEQYF.

This clone is a singleton in its sample. This rearrangement joins TRBV7-9 to TRBJ1-1; TRBD1 might be the D (5 bases). CDR3 length: 12 residues. Germline assignment: CDR1 SEHNR and CDR2 FQNEAQ (reference sequence). V lost 7 bases, J lost 3 bases, and 9 bases lay in between. For the CDR3, the DNA is TGTGCCAGCACACGGGGGGACACTGAAGCTTTCTTT. Its protein is CASTRGDTEAFF.

The gene calls are TRBV2 and TRBJ1-3; D ambiguous. The V and J ends lost 0 bases and 8 bases respectively, with 11 bases between them. Germline CDR1 is SNHLY and CDR2 is FYNNEI. This CDR3 has 14 amino acids. Here the CDR3 reads CASSEAGRGDTIYF. Written as DNA, the CDR3 is TGTGCCAGCAGTGAAGCCGGGAGAGGAGACACCATATATTTT.

The chain joins TRBV19 to TRBJ2-1; 11 bases are a match to TRBD2. CDR3 length: 12 amino acids. Unmatched junction bases numbered 4, after V lost 10 bases and J lost 8 bases. Germline-derived CDR1 and CDR2 are LNHDA and SQIVND (reference sequence). The CDR3 spells CATTSGSHEQFF. The DNA for the CDR3 is TGTGCCACAACTAGCGGGAGTCATGAGCAGTTCTTC. Combining the CDR3 with reference TRBV19 and TRBJ2-1 gives the whole variable domain DGGITQSPKYLFRKEGQNVTLSCEQNLNHDAMYWYRQDPGQGLRLIYYSQIVNDFQKGDIAEGYSVSREKKESFPLTVTSAQKNPTAFYLCATTSGSHEQFFGPGTRLTVL.

The chain employs TRBV30 and TRBJ1-2; 7 bases match TRBD1. With V trimmed by 4 bases and J by 6 bases, 14 bases remained unmatched. The CDR3 is 15 residues long. Germline assignment: CDR1 GTSNPN and CDR2 SVGIG (reference sequence). The CDR3 coding sequence is TGTGCCTGGACGAGGGGGCCGGTTATGGCCAATGGCTACACCTTC. Translating gives CAWTRGPVMANGYTF.

J is TRBJ2-6 and V is TRBV5-4; D is possibly TRBD1 (6 bases). Deletions cut 4 bases from V and 4 bases from J, with 18 bases between. Germline-derived CDR1 and CDR2 are SGHNT and YYREEE (reference sequence). CDR3 length: 17 residues. CDR3 nucleotides: TGTGCCAGCAGCGCCCAACAGGGCTTTTCCGGGGCCAACGTCCTGACTTTC. It is translated as CASSAQQGFSGANVLTF.

The chain employs TRBV5-6 and TRBJ2-3; D is uncertain. The CDR3 has 12 residues. In germline, CDR1 is SGHDT, CDR2 YYEEEE. Trimming left V 1 base short and J 4 bases short, with 4 bases between. CDR3 sequence reads: CASSLSADTQYF. In DNA form, the CDR3 reads TGTGCCAGCAGCTTGTCCGCAGATACGCAGTATTTT.

The chain joins TRBV21-1 to TRBJ1-2. TRBV21-1 is annotated as a pseudogene. The CDR3 is 15 amino acids. CDR3 sequence (DNA): TGTGCCAGCGCCCTGGGGGGGGCGGAGGGGTATGGCTACACCTTC. Amino acid sequence: CASALGGAEGYGYTF.

V and J are TRBV14 and TRBJ1-4; unclear D gene. From germline, CDR1 is SGHDN and CDR2 FVKESK. The CDR3 is 14 amino acids. Trimming stripped 4 bases from V and 7 bases from J, with 13 bases between. CDR3 nucleotide sequence: TGTGCCAGCAGCCGCGGGGTTCTCGGTGAAAAACTGTTTTTT. Protein: CASSRGVLGEKLFF. Drawing the rest from reference TRBV14 and TRBJ1-4, the complete variable domain is EAGVTQFPSHSVIEKGQTVTLRCDPISGHDNLYWYRRVMGKEIKFLLHFVKESKQDESGMPNNRFLAERTGGTYSTLKVQPAELEDSGVYFCASSRGVLGEKLFFGSGTQLSVL.

This chain links TRBV4-2 with TRBJ2-2, with 11 bases lining up with TRBD2. The trim removed 3 bases at V and 6 bases at J, leaving 6 bases unmatched. The CDR3 covers 16 residues. The germline V gene has CDR1 LGHNA and CDR2 YNFKEQ. This CDR3 reads CASSQPLAGGPGELFF. The CDR3 DNA follows: TGTGCCAGCAGCCAGCCTCTAGCGGGGGGCCCCGGGGAGCTGTTTTTT.

J is TRBJ1-1 and V is TRBV7-8, with D perhaps matching TRBD1 (5 bases). Germline V gene data show CDR1 as SGHVS and CDR2 as FQNEAQ. The CDR3 loop spans 17 amino acids. Trimming removed 0 bases from V and 1 base from J, with 15 bases in between. CDR3 nucleotide sequence: TGTGCCAGCAGCTTAGCGACGTCAACAGGTACGAACACTGAAGCTTTCTTT. It specifies CASSLATSTGTNTEAFF.

The chain couples TRBV12-5 to TRBJ2-5; the D gene is possibly TRBD2 (6 bases). This CDR3 spans 12 amino acids. Germline CDR1 and CDR2: LGHNT and FRNRAP. Trimming removed 4 bases at V and 4 bases at J, with 7 bases between. The DNA of the CDR3 is TGTGCTAGTGGTTCCGGGGGAGAGACCCAGTACTTC. It encodes CASGSGGETQYF.

The chain couples TRBV5-4 to TRBJ2-5; the D gene is possibly TRBD1 (6 bases). V dropped 5 bases and J dropped 2 bases, with 19 bases sitting between them. This CDR3 region has 16 residues. Germline lookup yields CDR1 SGHNT and CDR2 YYREEE (reference sequence). CDR3 nucleotides: TGTGCCAGCAGTCAGCGCCGGCAGGGGTTGCAAGAGACCCAGTACTTC. It specifies CASSQRRQGLQETQYF.